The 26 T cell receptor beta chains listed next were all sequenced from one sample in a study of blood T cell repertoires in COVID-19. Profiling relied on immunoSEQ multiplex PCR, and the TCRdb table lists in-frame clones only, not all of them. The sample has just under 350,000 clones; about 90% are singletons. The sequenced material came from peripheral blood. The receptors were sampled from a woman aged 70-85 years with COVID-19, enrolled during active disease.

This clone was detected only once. As DNA, the CDR3 is TGTGCCACCAGTGACCCCGGGACTAGTCAGTTCTTC. The encoded protein is CATSDPGTSQFF. This chain uses TRBV24-1 with TRBJ2-1, with 8 bases fitting TRBD2. The ends lost 4 bases at V and 13 bases at J; junction bases unmatched: 5. This CDR3 is built from 12 residues. CDR1 is KGHDR, CDR2 SFDVKD, per germline.

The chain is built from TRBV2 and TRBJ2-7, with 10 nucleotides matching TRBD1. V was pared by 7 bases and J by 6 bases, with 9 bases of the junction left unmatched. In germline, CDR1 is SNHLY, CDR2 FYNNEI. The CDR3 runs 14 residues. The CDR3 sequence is CASIRDRGIGEQYF. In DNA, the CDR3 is TGTGCCAGCATTCGGGACAGGGGAATCGGCGAGCAGTACTTC. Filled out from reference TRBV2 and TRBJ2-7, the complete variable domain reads EPEVTQTPSHQVTQMGQEVILRCVPISNHLYFYWYRQILGQKVEFLVSFYNNEISEKSEIFDDQFSVERPDGSNFTLKIRSTKLEDSAMYFCASIRDRGIGEQYFGPGTRLTVT.

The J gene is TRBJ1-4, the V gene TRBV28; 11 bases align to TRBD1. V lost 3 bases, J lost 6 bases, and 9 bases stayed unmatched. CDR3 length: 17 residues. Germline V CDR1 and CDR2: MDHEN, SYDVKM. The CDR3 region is CASSFQGQGVGDEKLFF. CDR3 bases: TGTGCCAGCAGTTTCCAGGGACAGGGGGTCGGGGATGAAAAACTGTTTTTT.

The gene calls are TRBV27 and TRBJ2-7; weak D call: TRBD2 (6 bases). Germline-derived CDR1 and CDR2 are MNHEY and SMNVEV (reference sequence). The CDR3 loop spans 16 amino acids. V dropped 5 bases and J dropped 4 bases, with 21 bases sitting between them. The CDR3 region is CASSPLGGNVGYEQYF. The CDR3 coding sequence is TGTGCCAGCAGTCCTCTCGGGGGTAACGTCGGGTACGAGCAGTACTTC.

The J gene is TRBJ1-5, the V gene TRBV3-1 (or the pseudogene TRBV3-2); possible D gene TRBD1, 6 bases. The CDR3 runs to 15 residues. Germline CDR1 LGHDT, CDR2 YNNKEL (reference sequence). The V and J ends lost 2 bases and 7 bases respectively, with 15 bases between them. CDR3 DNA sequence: TGTGCCAGCAGCCAATTCGGGCAGGGGAACCAGCCCCAGCATTTT. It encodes CASSQFGQGNQPQHF.

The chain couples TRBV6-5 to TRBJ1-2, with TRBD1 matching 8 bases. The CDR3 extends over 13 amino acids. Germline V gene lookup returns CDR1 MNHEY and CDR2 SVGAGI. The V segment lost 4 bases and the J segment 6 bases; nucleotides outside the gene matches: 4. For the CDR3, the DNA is TGTGCCAGCAGTTCGGACAGGGCGCATGGCTACACCTTC. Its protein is CASSSDRAHGYTF.

Written as DNA, the CDR3 is TGTGCCTGGAGTCCCGGGGTAGCGGGCACCGGGGAGCTGTTTTTT. Its protein is CAWSPGVAGTGELFF. The rearrangement joins TRBV30 to TRBJ2-2; 7 bases are a match to TRBD2. The CDR3 is made up of 15 amino acids. V shed 2 bases and J 4 bases; nucleotides not matched to a gene: 7. Germline values: CDR1 GTSNPN, CDR2 SVGIG (reference sequence).

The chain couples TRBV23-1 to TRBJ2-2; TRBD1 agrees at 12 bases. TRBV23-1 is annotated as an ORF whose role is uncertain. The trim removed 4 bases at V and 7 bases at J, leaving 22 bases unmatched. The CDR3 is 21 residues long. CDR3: CASSPLSHSPGTGGDSGELFF. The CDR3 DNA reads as TGCGCCAGCAGTCCTCTAAGCCACAGTCCCGGGACAGGGGGCGACAGCGGGGAGCTGTTTTTT.

CDR3 loop: CASRPTGGGTEAFF. The DNA for the CDR3 is TGTGCCAGTAGACCGACAGGGGGAGGTACTGAAGCTTTCTTT. J is TRBJ1-1 and V is TRBV19; TRBD1 agrees at 9 bases. With 6 bases clipped from V and 5 bases from J, the junction kept 7 bases outside the gene matches. Germline V lookup: CDR1 LNHDA, CDR2 SQIVND (reference sequence). The CDR3 is made up of 14 amino acids.

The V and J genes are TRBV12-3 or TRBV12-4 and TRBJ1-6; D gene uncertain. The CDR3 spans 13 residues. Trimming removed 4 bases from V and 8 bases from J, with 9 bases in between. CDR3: CASSSRLYSPLHF. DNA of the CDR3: TGTGCCAGCAGTTCCCGTCTTTATTCACCCCTCCACTTT.

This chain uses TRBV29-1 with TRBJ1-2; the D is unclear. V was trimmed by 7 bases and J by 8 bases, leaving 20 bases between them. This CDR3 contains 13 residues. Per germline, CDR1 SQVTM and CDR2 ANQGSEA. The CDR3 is CSAPTRQERGYTF. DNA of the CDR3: TGCAGCGCACCCACCCGGCAGGAACGGGGCTACACCTTC.

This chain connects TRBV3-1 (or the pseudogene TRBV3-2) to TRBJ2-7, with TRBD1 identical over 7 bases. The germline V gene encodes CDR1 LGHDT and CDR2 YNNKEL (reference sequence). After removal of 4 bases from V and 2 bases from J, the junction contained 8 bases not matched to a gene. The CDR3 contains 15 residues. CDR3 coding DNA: TGTGCCAGCAGCCTTATCCGGGACAGCACCTACGAGCAGTACTTC. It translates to CASSLIRDSTYEQYF.

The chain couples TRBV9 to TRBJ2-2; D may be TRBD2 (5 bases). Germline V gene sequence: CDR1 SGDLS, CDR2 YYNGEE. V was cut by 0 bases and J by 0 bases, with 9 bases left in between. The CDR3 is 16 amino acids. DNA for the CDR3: TGTGCCAGCAGCGTAGACGCCGGGGCGAACACCGGGGAGCTGTTTTTT. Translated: CASSVDAGANTGELFF.

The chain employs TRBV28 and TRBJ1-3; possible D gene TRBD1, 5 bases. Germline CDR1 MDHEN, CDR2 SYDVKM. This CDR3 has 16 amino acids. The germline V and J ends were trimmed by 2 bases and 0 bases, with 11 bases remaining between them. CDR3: CASSLRWGASGNTIYF. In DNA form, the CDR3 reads TGTGCCAGCAGTTTAAGGTGGGGCGCCTCTGGAAACACCATATATTTT.

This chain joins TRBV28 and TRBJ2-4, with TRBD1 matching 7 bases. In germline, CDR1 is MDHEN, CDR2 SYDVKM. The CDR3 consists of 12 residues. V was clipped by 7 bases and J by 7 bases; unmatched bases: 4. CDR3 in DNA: TGTGCCAGCACTGCACAGGGGAACATTCAGTACTTC. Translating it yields CASTAQGNIQYF.

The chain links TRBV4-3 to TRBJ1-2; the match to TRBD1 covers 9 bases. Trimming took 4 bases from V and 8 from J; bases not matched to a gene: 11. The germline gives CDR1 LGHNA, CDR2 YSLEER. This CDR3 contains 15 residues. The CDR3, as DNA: TGCGCCAGCAGCCCGACTTTCAGGACAGGGGACGGCTACACCTTC. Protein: CASSPTFRTGDGYTF.

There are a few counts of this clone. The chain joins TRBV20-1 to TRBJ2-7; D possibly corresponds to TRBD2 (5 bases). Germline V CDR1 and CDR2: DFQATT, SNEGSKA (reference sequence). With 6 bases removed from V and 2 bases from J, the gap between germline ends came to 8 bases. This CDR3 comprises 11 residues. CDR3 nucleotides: TGCAGTGCAGGGAGTACCTACGAGCAGTACTTC. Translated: CSAGSTYEQYF.

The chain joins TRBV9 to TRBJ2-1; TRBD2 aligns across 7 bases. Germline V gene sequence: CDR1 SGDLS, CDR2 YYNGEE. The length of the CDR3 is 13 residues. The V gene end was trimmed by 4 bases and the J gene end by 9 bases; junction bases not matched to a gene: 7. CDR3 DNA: TGTGCCAGCAGCCCGCCGGGGGGATTTGAGCAGTTCTTC. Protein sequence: CASSPPGGFEQFF.

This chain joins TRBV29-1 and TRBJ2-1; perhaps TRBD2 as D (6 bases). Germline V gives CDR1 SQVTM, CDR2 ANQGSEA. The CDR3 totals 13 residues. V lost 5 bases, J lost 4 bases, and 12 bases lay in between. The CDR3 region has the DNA TGCAGCGTTCGGGACTGGAGGTACAATGAGCAGTTCTTC. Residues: CSVRDWRYNEQFF.

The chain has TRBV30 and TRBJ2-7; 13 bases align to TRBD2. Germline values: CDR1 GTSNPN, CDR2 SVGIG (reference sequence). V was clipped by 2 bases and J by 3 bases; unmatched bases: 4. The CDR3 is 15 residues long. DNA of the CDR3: TGTGCCTGGAGTACGGGACTAGCGGGGAGCTACGAGCAGTACTTC. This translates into CAWSTGLAGSYEQYF.

For the CDR3, the DNA is TGTGCCAGCAGCCCCCGGGGGGGCACTGAAGCTTTCTTT. Amino acids: CASSPRGGTEAFF. The chain employs TRBV27 and TRBJ1-1, with D perhaps matching TRBD1 (5 bases). The CDR3 is made up of 13 amino acids. Trimming left V 6 bases short and J 4 bases short, with 12 bases between. CDR1 and CDR2 (germline): MNHEY, SMNVEV (reference sequence).

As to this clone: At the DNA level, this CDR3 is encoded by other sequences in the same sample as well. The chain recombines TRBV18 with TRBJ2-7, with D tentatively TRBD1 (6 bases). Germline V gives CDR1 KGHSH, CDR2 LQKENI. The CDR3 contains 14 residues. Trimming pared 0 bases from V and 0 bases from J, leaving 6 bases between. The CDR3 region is CASSPPQGSYEQYF. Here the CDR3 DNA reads TGTGCCAGCTCACCACCACAGGGCTCCTACGAGCAGTACTTC.

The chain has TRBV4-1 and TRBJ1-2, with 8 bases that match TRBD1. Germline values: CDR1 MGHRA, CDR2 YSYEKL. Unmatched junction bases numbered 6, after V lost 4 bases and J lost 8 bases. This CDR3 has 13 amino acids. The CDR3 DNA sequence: TGCGCCAGCAGCCTTCCGACAGGGGAAGGCTACACCTTC. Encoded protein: CASSLPTGEGYTF.

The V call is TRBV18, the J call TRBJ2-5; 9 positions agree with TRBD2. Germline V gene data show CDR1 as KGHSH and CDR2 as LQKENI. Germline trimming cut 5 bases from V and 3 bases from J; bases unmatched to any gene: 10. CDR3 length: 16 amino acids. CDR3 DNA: TGTGCCAGCTCAACTTTAGCGGGGGCCCTCGAAGAGACCCAGTACTTC. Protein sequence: CASSTLAGALEETQYF.

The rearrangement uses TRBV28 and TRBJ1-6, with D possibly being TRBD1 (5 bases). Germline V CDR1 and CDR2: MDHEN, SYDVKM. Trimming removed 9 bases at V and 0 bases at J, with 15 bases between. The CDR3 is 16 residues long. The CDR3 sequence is CASGGADVSYNSPLHF. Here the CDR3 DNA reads TGTGCCAGTGGAGGGGCAGACGTCTCCTATAATTCACCCCTCCACTTT.

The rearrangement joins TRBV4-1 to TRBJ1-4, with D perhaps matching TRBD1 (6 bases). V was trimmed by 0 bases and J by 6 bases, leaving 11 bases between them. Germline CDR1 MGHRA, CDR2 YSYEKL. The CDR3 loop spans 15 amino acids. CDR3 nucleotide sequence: TGCGCCAGCAGCCAAGATGGACAGCTACATGAAAAACTGTTTTTT. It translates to CASSQDGQLHEKLFF.